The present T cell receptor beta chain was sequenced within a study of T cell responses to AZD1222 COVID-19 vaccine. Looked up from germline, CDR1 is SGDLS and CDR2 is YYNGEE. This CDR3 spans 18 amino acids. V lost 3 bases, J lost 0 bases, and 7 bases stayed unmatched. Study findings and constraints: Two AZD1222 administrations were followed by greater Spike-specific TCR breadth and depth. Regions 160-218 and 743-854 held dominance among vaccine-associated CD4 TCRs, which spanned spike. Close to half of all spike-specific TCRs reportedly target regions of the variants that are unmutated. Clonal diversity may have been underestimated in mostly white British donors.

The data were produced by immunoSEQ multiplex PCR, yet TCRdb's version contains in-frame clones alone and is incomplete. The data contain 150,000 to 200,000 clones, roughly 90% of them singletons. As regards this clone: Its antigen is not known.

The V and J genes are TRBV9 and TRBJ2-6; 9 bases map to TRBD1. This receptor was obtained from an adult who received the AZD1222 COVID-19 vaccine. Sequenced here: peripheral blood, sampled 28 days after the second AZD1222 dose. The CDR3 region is CASSARQGERSGANVLTF. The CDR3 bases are TGTGCCAGCAGCGCCCGACAGGGGGAACGCTCTGGGGCCAACGTCCTGACTTTC. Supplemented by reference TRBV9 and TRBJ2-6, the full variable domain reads DSGVTQTPKHLITATGQRVTLRCSPRSGDLSVYWYQQSLDQGLQFLIQYYNGEERAKGNILERFSAQQFPDLHSELNLSSLELGDSALYFCASSARQGERSGANVLTFGAGSRLTVL.